This T cell receptor beta chain originates from a study of blood T cell repertoires in COVID-19. V gave up 5 bases and J gave up 7 bases, with 11 bases separating them. CDR1 is DFQATT, CDR2 SNEGSKA, per germline (reference sequence). This CDR3 has 11 amino acids. TCRdb keeps only in-frame clones here, not all; method: immunoSEQ multiplex PCR. The sample holds some 220,000 clones, over 75% seen once. V usage is TRBV20-1 and J usage is TRBJ1-1; D unresolved. Sequenced sample: peripheral blood. This sequence was found in a man aged 45-65 years with COVID-19, enrolled during active disease. The CDR3 DNA sequence: TGCAGTGCTGAGAGACACCGTGAAGCTTTCTTT. This gives the protein CSAERHREAFF.